The 9 T cell receptor beta chains below all came from one sample that was sequenced in a study of T cell repertoires in cytomegalovirus infection. A single record per CDR3 protein comes from TCRdb applying MiXCR to the reads. The table records about 130,000 distinct CDR3 sequences, about 10% of them present only once. Sequenced input: PBMCs. These receptors all stem from a human donor in good health (CMV status not recorded). Some clones in this sample may be carry-over from other donors' samples.

The sample holds many counts of this clonotype. This chain links TRBV28 with TRBJ1-3, with a weak D call TRBD1 (5 bases). The CDR3 is made up of 15 amino acids. Germline V gene sequence: CDR1 MDHEN, CDR2 SYDVKM. V lost 2 bases and J 2 bases, leaving 10 bases between the germline ends. The CDR3 reads CASSLGASTGNTIYF. In DNA form, the CDR3 reads TGTGCCAGCAGTTTAGGGGCATCGACTGGAAACACCATATATTTT. The variable domain in full, completed from reference TRBV28 and TRBJ1-3, reads DVKVTQSSRYLVKRTGEKVFLECVQDMDHENMFWYRQDPGLGLRLIYFSYDVKMKEKGDIPEGYSVSREKKERFSLILESASTNQTSMYLCASSLGASTGNTIYFGEGSWLTVV.

This clonotype has ten or more counts. This chain links TRBV5-6 with TRBJ1-5, with no clear D. Germline V gene sequence: CDR1 SGHDT, CDR2 YYEEEE. The V end lost 0 bases, the J end lost 9 bases, and 10 bases lay between the germline ends. This CDR3 spans 13 amino acids. The CDR3 here is CASSLDASAPQHF. The CDR3 DNA is TGTGCCAGCAGCTTGGATGCATCAGCGCCCCAGCATTTT.

This clonotype has a count of ten or more. The chain couples TRBV12-3 or TRBV12-4 to TRBJ1-5; D is unclear. The CDR3 is 15 residues long. Trimming took off 3 bases at V and 4 bases at J, with 13 bases between the two ends. The CDR3 here is CASSLSGKGNQPQHF. CDR3 bases: TGTGCCAGCAGTTTGAGTGGGAAAGGAAATCAGCCCCAGCATTTT.

This clonotype was counted many times. The chain joins TRBV20-1 to TRBJ2-1, with TRBD1 identical over 10 bases. Germline V CDR1 and CDR2: DFQATT, SNEGSKA (reference sequence). The CDR3 totals 16 residues. Trimming took 0 bases from V and 3 from J; bases not matched to a gene: 5. The CDR3 here is CSAREIGTGDYNEQFF. CDR3 nucleotides: TGCAGTGCTAGAGAAATAGGGACAGGGGACTACAATGAGCAGTTCTTC.

This clonotype was seen a few times. This sequence joins TRBV12-3 or TRBV12-4 and TRBJ1-5; 9 bases line up with TRBD1. Trimming cost V 8 bases and J 4 bases; bases outside gene matches: 0. The CDR3 has 12 residues. The CDR3 DNA reads as TGTGCCAGCGGGACAGGGAATCAGCCCCAGCATTTT. Translating it yields CASGTGNQPQHF.

At least ten counts were recorded for this clonotype. CDR3 amino acids: CASSFLGGRDTEAFF. The CDR3 DNA sequence: TGTGCCAGCAGTTTTTTGGGAGGGCGGGACACTGAAGCTTTCTTT. The V call is TRBV12-3 or TRBV12-4, the J call TRBJ1-1; D remains ambiguous. This CDR3 contains 15 residues. Trimming removed 3 bases at V and 3 bases at J, with 14 bases between.

This sequence joins TRBV7-6 and TRBJ2-1; possible D gene TRBD2, 6 bases. Germline CDR1 and CDR2: SGHVS and FNYEAQ. The CDR3 is 16 residues long. The V end lost 5 bases, the J end lost 7 bases, and 21 bases lay between the germline ends. The CDR3 region is CASSRPRERMANEQFF. The CDR3 DNA follows: TGTGCCAGCAGCAGACCCCGGGAGAGGATGGCAAATGAGCAGTTCTTC.

This clonotype occurred many times. The chain recombines TRBV7-2 with TRBJ1-3, with D maybe TRBD1 (5 bases). The germline V and J ends were trimmed by 5 bases and 0 bases, with 14 bases remaining between them. This CDR3 spans 16 amino acids. The V gene's germline CDR1 is SGHTA and CDR2 FQGNSA. This CDR3 is CASSPQGRSSGNTIYF. The CDR3 nucleotides are TGTGCCAGCAGCCCTCAGGGCAGGAGCTCTGGAAACACCATATATTTT. Drawing the rest from reference TRBV7-2 and TRBJ1-3, the complete variable domain is GAGVSQSPSNKVTEKGKDVELRCDPISGHTALYWYRQSLGQGLEFLIYFQGNSAPDKSGLPSDRFSAERTGGSVSTLTIQRTQQEDSAVYLCASSPQGRSSGNTIYFGEGSWLTVV.

The chain is built from TRBV5-1 and TRBJ2-3, with D hard to call. Trimming took 4 bases from V and 4 from J, leaving 13 bases between them. CDR1 is SGHRS and CDR2 is YFSETQ in the germline V gene. There are 14 residues in the CDR3. The CDR3 DNA reads TGCGCCAGCAGCAATTGGCCACCGGCAGATACGCAGTATTTT. It encodes CASSNWPPADTQYF.